This T cell receptor beta chain was documented in a study of T-cell reconstitution after alpha-beta-depleted transplantation in children. Overall study results and limits: By one year post-transplant, T-cell counts and diversity largely arose from T cells that were newly produced. Alpha-beta T cells present about two months after transplant were reported to originate from several hundred expanded graft clones.

This clonotype occurred many times. The target antigen is unknown. A library of TCRbeta sequences, prepared with unique molecular identifiers, was generated. TCRdb ran MiXCR on the PCR reads and lists one entry per CDR3 protein. The sample lists about 200,000 distinct CDR3 sequences; roughly 6.6% were seen once. The clonotype was recovered from a boy aged 2 to 10 with acute lymphoblastic leukemia, due to receive a stem cell transplant. The sample here was PBMCs, taken before TCRalphabeta/CD19-depleted stem cell transplant.

The chain's CDR3 is CASSYHREKLFF. The CDR3 DNA follows: TGTGCCAGCAGTTACCACCGCGAAAAACTGTTTTTT. V usage is TRBV12-3 or TRBV12-4 and J usage is TRBJ1-4; D remains unclear. V shed 4 bases and J shed 8 bases, with 8 bases lying between them. The CDR3 length is 12 residues.